This TCR beta chain was found in a study of OX40 agonist ivuxolimab in advanced cancers. Using immunoSEQ multiplex PCR, the repertoire was profiled, and TCRdb retains in-frame clones only, with some absent. This sample yields more than 9,000 clones, of which over 65% are seen a single time; about 20% belongs to the top ten. V gave up 4 bases and J gave up 0 bases, with 13 bases separating them. Per germline, CDR1 SEHNR and CDR2 FQNEAQ (reference sequence). This CDR3 comprises 15 residues. The receptor was isolated from an adult with an advanced solid tumor such as melanoma, head and neck, liver or kidney cancer. The sample here was CD4+ or CD8+ T cells sorted from blood, taken in a trial of the OX40 agonist ivuxolimab. This sequence joins TRBV7-9 and TRBJ2-7; a possible D gene is TRBD1 (6 bases). The chain's CDR3 is CASSSQTGHSYEQYF. In DNA, the CDR3 is TGTGCCAGCAGCTCGCAGACAGGTCACTCCTACGAGCAGTACTTC.